One T cell receptor (beta chain) is described in this entry. Antigen specificity is unknown. Specified time point: week 23, last vaccination. Every vaccine dose comprised 300 ug of mutant IDH1 20-mer peptide plus topical imiquimod. The CDR3 contains 20 residues. Germline values: CDR1 SNHLY, CDR2 FYNNEI. Trimming took off 2 bases at V and 4 bases at J, with 27 bases between the two ends. The data stem from a study of a mutant IDH1 vaccine in newly diagnosed glioma. Whole-study context: There were approximately 62% males and about 38% females among treated patients, whose mean age was roughly 40 years. Earlier care involved radiotherapy, temozolomide, or both, and the majority received both.

Profiled with immunoSEQ multiplex PCR; TCRdb holds only in-frame clones, not every one. The sample has more than 35,000 clones; 75% to 85% are singletons. The input for sequencing was PBMCs, taken from a glioma patient whose treatment included an IDH1 peptide vaccine. V gene TRBV2 combines with J gene TRBJ1-5, with a weak D call TRBD1 (6 bases). The TCR was taken from a man in his forties with glioma. Here the CDR3 DNA reads TGTGCCAGCAGTGAATTCAACAGGGTTGGGGTGGGGTCATGGAATCAGCCCCAGCATTTT. This codes for CASSEFNRVGVGSWNQPQHF.